This T cell receptor (beta chain) was identified during a study of early T cells in non-severe SARS-CoV-2 infection. Overall study: Sequencing targeted bulk RNA from unsorted whole blood, leaving chains unpaired.

The library protocol tagged individual cDNA molecules with unique molecular identifiers. TCRdb re-called the 5' RACE reads with MiXCR, one entry per CDR3 protein. The table shows 55,000 to 70,000 distinct CDR3 sequences, with 4.6% occurring only once. Trimming left V 5 bases short and J 7 bases short, with 18 bases between. This CDR3 has 14 residues. From germline, CDR1 is MNHEY and CDR2 SVGEGT. This clonotype has ten or more counts. The sequence derives from an adult who was a healthcare worker with PCR-confirmed SARS-CoV-2 infection or an uninfected control (not recorded which). The donor label of this sample is uncertain. The sample here was whole blood, taken at baseline. V usage is TRBV6-2 or TRBV6-3 and J usage is TRBJ2-7; D may match TRBD1 or TRBD2 (5 bases each). CDR3 in amino acids: CASSVSGHWFEQYF. The CDR3 coding sequence is TGTGCCAGCAGTGTCAGCGGACACTGGTTTGAGCAGTACTTC.